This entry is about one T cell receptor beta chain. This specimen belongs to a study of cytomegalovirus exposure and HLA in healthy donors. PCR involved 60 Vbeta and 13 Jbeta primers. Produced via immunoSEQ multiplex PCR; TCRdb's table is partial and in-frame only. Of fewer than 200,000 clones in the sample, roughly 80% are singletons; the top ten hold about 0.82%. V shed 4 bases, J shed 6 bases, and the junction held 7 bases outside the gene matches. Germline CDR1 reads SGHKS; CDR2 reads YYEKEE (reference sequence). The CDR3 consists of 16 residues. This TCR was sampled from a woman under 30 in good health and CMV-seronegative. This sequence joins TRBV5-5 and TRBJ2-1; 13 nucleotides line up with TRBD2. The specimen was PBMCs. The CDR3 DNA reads TGTGCCAGCAGCCCAAGGGGACTAGCGGGAAGCAATGAGCAGTTCTTC. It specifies CASSPRGLAGSNEQFF.